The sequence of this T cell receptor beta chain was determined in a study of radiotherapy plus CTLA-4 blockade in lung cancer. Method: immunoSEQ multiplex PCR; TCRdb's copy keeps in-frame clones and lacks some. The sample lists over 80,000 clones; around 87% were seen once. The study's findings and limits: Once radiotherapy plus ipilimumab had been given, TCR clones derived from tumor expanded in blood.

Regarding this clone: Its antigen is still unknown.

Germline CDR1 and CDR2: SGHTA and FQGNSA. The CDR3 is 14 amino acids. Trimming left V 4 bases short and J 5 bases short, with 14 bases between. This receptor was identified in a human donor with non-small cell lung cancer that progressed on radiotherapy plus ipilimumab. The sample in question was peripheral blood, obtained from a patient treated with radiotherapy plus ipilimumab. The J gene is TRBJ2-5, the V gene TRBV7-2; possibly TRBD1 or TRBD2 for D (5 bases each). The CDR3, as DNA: TGTGCCAGCAGCTCCGTTGGGGGTTGGGAGACCCAGTACTTC. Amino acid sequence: CASSSVGGWETQYF.